Listed below are T cell receptor beta chains from one sample, sequenced in a study of molecular identifiers for immune sequencing clone quantification. TCRdb reanalysed the PCR reads using MiXCR and keeps one entry per CDR3 protein. The data contain some 97,000 distinct CDR3 sequences, about 24% of them seen just once; the ten biggest clones take up about 0.94%. The sequencing sample was made of naive CD8+ T cells from blood, with Jurkat cell RNA spiked in. The source of these receptors is a human donor in good health. Some libraries in this study had Jurkat cell RNA spiked in. Each CDR3 is given with its conserved first and last residue. The D gene is left open where the match is weak. For some rows the clone size is stated as once, few or many, or as a class when expanded; others skip it.

size: many
J: TRBJ1-5
V: TRBV12-3/TRBV12-4
D: -
DNA: TGTGCCAGCAGTTTACAGGGCGTGGGTCAGCCCCAGCATTTT
CDR3: CASSLQGVGQPQHF

size: few
J: TRBJ2-2
V: TRBV30
D: -
DNA: TGTGCCTGGAGTGTAACGGGGGTCGGCACCGGGGAGCTGTTTTTT
CDR3: CAWSVTGVGTGELFF

size: few
J: TRBJ1-6
V: TRBV27
D: -
DNA: TGTGCCAGCAGTCCAGGGTTCGGGCATCCACCCCTCCACTTT
CDR3: CASSPGFGHPPLHF

size: -
J: TRBJ1-5
V: TRBV19
D: TRBD1
DNA: TGTGCCAGTAGCTCCGGGACAGGGTATCAGCCCCAGCATTTT
CDR3: CASSSGTGYQPQHF

size: few
J: TRBJ2-3
V: TRBV9
D: TRBD2
DNA: TGTGCCAGCAGCATCCTGCCCTCTAGCGGGGGCCCAGATACGCAGTATTTT
CDR3: CASSILPSSGGPDTQYF

size: many
J: TRBJ2-5
V: TRBV12-3/TRBV12-4
D: -
DNA: TGTGCCAGCAGCCGAAGGGATCGAGAGACCCAGTACTTC
CDR3: CASSRRDRETQYF

size: many
J: TRBJ2-3
V: TRBV29-1
D: TRBD2
DNA: TGCAGCGCTTACCCCACTAGCGGGAGAGGGGATACGCAGTATTTT
CDR3: CSAYPTSGRGDTQYF

size: -
J: TRBJ2-2
V: TRBV30
D: -
DNA: TGTGCCTGGAGGTTAGGGGGGATCGGGGAGCTGTTTTTT
CDR3: CAWRLGGIGELFF

size: many
J: TRBJ1-1
V: TRBV4-3
D: -
DNA: TGCGCCAGCAGCCAAGATCCCGCAGGGGTGGGGGTTTCGACTGAAGCTTTCTTT
CDR3: CASSQDPAGVGVSTEAFF

size: once
J: TRBJ1-5
V: TRBV4-1
D: -
DNA: TGCGCCAGCGGCCAGCCCGGGGCGAATCAGCCCCAGCGTTTT
CDR3: CASGQPGANQPQRF

size: many
J: TRBJ2-6
V: TRBV9
D: -
DNA: TGTGCCAGCAGCGTAGCGGGCTCTGGGGCCAACGTCCTGACTTTC
CDR3: CASSVAGSGANVLTF

size: few
J: TRBJ1-5
V: TRBV11-2
D: -
DNA: TGTGCCAGCAGCTCCGGACAGACTGCGGCGGGCAATCAGCCCCAGCATTTT
CDR3: CASSSGQTAAGNQPQHF

size: -
J: TRBJ2-7
V: TRBV27
D: TRBD2
DNA: TGTGCCAGCAGGGGGGGGACTGCAACCTACGAGCAGTACTTC
CDR3: CASRGGTATYEQYF

size: many
J: TRBJ1-1
V: TRBV12-5
D: -
DNA: TGTGCTAGTGGATACCCAGGGGTTCGAGTCACTGAAGCTTTCTTT
CDR3: CASGYPGVRVTEAFF

size: few
J: TRBJ1-5
V: TRBV4-1
D: TRBD1
DNA: TGCGCCAGCAGCCATCAGACAGGGGGGAGATGGCCCCAGCATTTT
CDR3: CASSHQTGGRWPQHF

size: many
J: TRBJ1-4
V: TRBV9
D: -
DNA: TGTGCCAGTCCCCAGGGCTTTTGTGAAAAACTGTTTTTT
CDR3: CASPQGFCEKLFF

size: many
J: TRBJ2-5
V: TRBV2
D: -
DNA: TGTGCCAGCAGCCCCGTAGGAGCCGGAGAGACCCAGTACTTC
CDR3: CASSPVGAGETQYF

size: many
J: TRBJ2-3
V: TRBV12-3/TRBV12-4
D: -
DNA: TGTGCCAGCAGTTTGGTTGCAGCCACAGATACGCAGTATTTT
CDR3: CASSLVAATDTQYF

size: few
J: TRBJ2-7
V: TRBV12-3/TRBV12-4
D: -
DNA: TGTGCCAGCAGTGCGACTAGTCACGAGCAGTACTTC
CDR3: CASSATSHEQYF

size: -
J: TRBJ2-2
V: TRBV3-1
D: -
DNA: TGTGCCAGCAGCCAAAGTCACACCGGGGAGCTGTTTTTT
CDR3: CASSQSHTGELFF

size: -
J: TRBJ2-7
V: TRBV5-6
D: -
DNA: TGTGCCAGCAGCCTGGGCCTACCCGCCTACGAGCAGTACTTC
CDR3: CASSLGLPAYEQYF

size: -
J: TRBJ2-7
V: TRBV11-2
D: -
DNA: TGTGCCAGCAGCTTAGGGTCCGCCTACGAGCAGTACTTC
CDR3: CASSLGSAYEQYF

size: -
J: TRBJ2-7
V: TRBV7-2
D: -
DNA: TGTGCCAGCAGCTTAGAGCCCTCGGGCGAGCAGTACTTC
CDR3: CASSLEPSGEQYF

size: -
J: TRBJ2-7
V: TRBV19
D: TRBD2
DNA: TGTGCCAGTAGTGCCCTAGCGGGAGGGTACGAGCAGTACTTC
CDR3: CASSALAGGYEQYF

size: -
J: TRBJ2-2
V: TRBV7-2
D: TRBD2
DNA: TGTGCCAGCAGCTTCTGGGCGGGAGCGTCCGGGGGGCTGTTTTTT
CDR3: CASSFWAGASGGLFF

size: few
J: TRBJ2-2
V: TRBV12-3/TRBV12-4
D: TRBD2
DNA: TGTGCCAGCAAGCCGGGACTAGCGGGGCCTCTGGACACCGGGGAGCTGTTTTTT
CDR3: CASKPGLAGPLDTGELFF

size: many
J: TRBJ2-7
V: TRBV6-2/TRBV6-3
D: -
DNA: TGTGCCAGCAGTTACCCAGGTAGCGAGCAGTACTTC
CDR3: CASSYPGSEQYF

size: -
J: TRBJ1-3
V: TRBV7-9
D: TRBD1
DNA: TGTGCCAGCAGCTTAGGACAGGGGACTGCTAACACCATATATTTT
CDR3: CASSLGQGTANTIYF

size: many
J: TRBJ1-6
V: TRBV6-2/TRBV6-3
D: TRBD1
DNA: TGTGCCAGCACCGGCTCCGGGACAGGGAATTCACCCCTCCACTTT
CDR3: CASTGSGTGNSPLHF

size: many
J: TRBJ2-3
V: TRBV20-1
D: TRBD1
DNA: TGCAGTGCTGGAGGGACAGGGGGTACAGATACGCAGTATTTT
CDR3: CSAGGTGGTDTQYF

size: many
J: TRBJ1-5
V: TRBV27
D: -
DNA: TGTGCCAGCAGGAAGAGTAGCAATCAGCCCCAGCATTTT
CDR3: CASRKSSNQPQHF

size: many
J: TRBJ2-7
V: TRBV27
D: -
DNA: TGTGCCAGCAGTCTTGGGACTGCCTCCTACGAGCAGTACTTC
CDR3: CASSLGTASYEQYF

size: many
J: TRBJ2-6
V: TRBV3-1
D: -
DNA: TGTGCCAGCAGCCAAGACCCTGGCGGGGCCAACGTCCTGACTTTC
CDR3: CASSQDPGGANVLTF

size: -
J: TRBJ1-1
V: TRBV4-1
D: -
DNA: TGCGCCAGCGGGGGCAGGGCGTCCACTGGGGCTTTCTTT
CDR3: CASGGRASTGAFF

size: many
J: TRBJ2-2
V: TRBV30
D: TRBD1
DNA: TGTGCCTGGAGTGATGGACAGGGATACACCGGGGAGCTGTTTTTT
CDR3: CAWSDGQGYTGELFF

size: once
J: TRBJ2-4
V: TRBV19
D: -
DNA: TGTGCCAGTAGTATGGGGGCGAGGGCCAAAAAAATTCAGTACTTC
CDR3: CASSMGARAKKIQYF

size: many
J: TRBJ2-5
V: TRBV6-6
D: -
DNA: TGTGCCAGCAGCCTGGGACGATGGGAGACCCAGTACTTC
CDR3: CASSLGRWETQYF

size: -
J: TRBJ2-2
V: TRBV6-5
D: -
DNA: TGTGCCAGCAGTTACTCGATTTGGGTAGGAGGGGAGCTGTTTTTT
CDR3: CASSYSIWVGGELFF

size: -
J: TRBJ2-7
V: TRBV11-2
D: TRBD1
DNA: TGTGCCAGCAGCTTAGACGAGGGGGCGCAAGGTAACGAGCAGTACTTC
CDR3: CASSLDEGAQGNEQYF

size: many
J: TRBJ2-1
V: TRBV4-3
D: TRBD2
DNA: TGCGCCAGCAGCCAAGATACCGGGAGGGATATTAATGAGCAGTTCTTC
CDR3: CASSQDTGRDINEQFF

size: many
J: TRBJ2-2
V: TRBV7-9
D: TRBD2
DNA: TGTGCCAGCAGCTTAGGGAGTAGCGGGAGGTTCGACACCGGGGAGCTGTTTTTT
CDR3: CASSLGSSGRFDTGELFF